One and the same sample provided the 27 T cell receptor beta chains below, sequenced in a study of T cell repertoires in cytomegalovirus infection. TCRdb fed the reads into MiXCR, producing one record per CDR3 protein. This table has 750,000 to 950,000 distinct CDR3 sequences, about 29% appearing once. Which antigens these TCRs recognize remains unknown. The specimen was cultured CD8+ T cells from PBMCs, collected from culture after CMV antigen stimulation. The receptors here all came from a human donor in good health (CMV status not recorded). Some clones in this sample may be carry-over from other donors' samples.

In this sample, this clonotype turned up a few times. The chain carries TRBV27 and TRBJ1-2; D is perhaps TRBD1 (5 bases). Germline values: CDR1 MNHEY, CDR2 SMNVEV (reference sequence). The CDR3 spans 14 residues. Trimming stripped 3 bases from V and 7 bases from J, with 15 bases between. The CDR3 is CASSLLGDQGGYTF. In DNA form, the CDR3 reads TGTGCCAGCAGTTTGCTCGGCGACCAGGGTGGCTACACCTTC.

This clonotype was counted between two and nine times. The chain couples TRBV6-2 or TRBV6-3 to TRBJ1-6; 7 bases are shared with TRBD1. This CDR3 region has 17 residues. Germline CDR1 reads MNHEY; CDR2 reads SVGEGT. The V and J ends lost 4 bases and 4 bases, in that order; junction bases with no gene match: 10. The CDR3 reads CASSSLLTGSYNSPLHF. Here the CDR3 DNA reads TGTGCCAGCAGTTCCCTCTTGACAGGGTCGTATAATTCACCCCTCCACTTT.

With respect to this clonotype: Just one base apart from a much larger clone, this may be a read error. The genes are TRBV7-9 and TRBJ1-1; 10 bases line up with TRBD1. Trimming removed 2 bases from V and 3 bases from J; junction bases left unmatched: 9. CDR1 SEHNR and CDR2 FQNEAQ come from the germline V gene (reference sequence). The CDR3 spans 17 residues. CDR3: CASSLPGQGLPDTEAFF. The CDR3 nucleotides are TGTGCCAGCAGCTTACCGGGACAGGGGTTGCCGGACACTGAAGCTTTCTTT.

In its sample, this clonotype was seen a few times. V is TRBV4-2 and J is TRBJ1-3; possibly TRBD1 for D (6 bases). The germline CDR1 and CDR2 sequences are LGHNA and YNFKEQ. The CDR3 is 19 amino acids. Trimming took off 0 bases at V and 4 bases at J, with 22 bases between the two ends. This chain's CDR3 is CASSQEDHRRGFLGNTIYF. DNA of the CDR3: TGTGCCAGCAGCCAAGAGGACCACCGCAGGGGCTTTTTGGGAAACACCATATATTTT.

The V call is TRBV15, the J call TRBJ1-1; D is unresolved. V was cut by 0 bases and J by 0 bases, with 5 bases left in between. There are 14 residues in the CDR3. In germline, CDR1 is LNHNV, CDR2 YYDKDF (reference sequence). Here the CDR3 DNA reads TGTGCCACCAGCAGAGATGATCTGAACACTGAAGCTTTCTTT. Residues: CATSRDDLNTEAFF.

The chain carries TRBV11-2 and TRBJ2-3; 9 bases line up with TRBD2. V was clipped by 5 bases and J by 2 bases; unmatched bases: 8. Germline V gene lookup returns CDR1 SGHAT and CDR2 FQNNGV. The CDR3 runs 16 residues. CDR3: CASSLTSGPFTDTQYF. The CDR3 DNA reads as TGTGCCAGCAGCCTCACTAGCGGGCCTTTCACAGATACGCAGTATTTT.

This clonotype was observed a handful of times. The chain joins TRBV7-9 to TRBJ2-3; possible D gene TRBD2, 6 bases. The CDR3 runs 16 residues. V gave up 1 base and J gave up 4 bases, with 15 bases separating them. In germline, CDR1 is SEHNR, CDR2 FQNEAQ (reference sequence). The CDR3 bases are TGTGCCAGCAGCTTAGTGGATTGGGGGGACGCAGATACGCAGTATTTT. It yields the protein CASSLVDWGDADTQYF.

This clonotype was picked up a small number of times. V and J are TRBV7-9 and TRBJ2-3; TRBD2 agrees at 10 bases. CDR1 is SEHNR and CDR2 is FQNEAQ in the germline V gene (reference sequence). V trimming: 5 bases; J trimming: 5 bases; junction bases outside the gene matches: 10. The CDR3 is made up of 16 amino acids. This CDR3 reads CASSPPQRGGRDTQYF. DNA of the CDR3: TGTGCCAGCAGCCCCCCCCAGCGGGGGGGAAGAGATACGCAGTATTTT.

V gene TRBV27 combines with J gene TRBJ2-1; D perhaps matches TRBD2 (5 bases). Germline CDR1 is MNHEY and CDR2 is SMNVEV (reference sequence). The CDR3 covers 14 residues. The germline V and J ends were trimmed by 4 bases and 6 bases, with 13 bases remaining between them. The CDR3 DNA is TGTGCCAGCAGTTCCCGCGGGCTGTCCAATGAGCAGTTCTTC. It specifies CASSSRGLSNEQFF.

The CDR3 region has the DNA TGTGCCAGCAGTCCAGACAGTCGGAATGAAAAACTGTTTTTT. Amino acids: CASSPDSRNEKLFF. V usage is TRBV2 and J usage is TRBJ1-4; D is perhaps TRBD1 (5 bases). The CDR3 is 14 amino acids. The germline V gene encodes CDR1 SNHLY and CDR2 FYNNEI. Trimming pared 5 bases from V and 5 bases from J, leaving 12 bases between.

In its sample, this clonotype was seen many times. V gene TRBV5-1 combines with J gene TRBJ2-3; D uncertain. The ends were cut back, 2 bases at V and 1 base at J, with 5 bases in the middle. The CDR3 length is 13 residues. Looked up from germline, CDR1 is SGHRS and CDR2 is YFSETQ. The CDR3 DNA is TGCGCCAGCAGCTTTGAGGGCACAGATACGCAGTATTTT. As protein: CASSFEGTDTQYF.

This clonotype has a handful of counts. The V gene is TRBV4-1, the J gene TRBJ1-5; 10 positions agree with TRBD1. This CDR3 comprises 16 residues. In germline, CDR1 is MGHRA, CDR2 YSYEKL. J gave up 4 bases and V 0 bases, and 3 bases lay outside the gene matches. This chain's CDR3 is CASSQERDRGNQPQHF. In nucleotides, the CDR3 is TGCGCCAGCAGCCAAGAAAGGGACAGGGGAAATCAGCCCCAGCATTTT.

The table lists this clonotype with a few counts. CDR3 in amino acids: CASSFRQGAEDTQYF. For the CDR3, the DNA is TGTGCCAGCAGTTTCAGGCAGGGGGCGGAGGATACGCAGTATTTT. The chain links TRBV27 to TRBJ2-3; 8 bases fit TRBD1. Germline CDR1 MNHEY, CDR2 SMNVEV (reference sequence). The CDR3 loop spans 15 amino acids. V dropped 3 bases and J dropped 6; count of bases not matched to a gene: 8.

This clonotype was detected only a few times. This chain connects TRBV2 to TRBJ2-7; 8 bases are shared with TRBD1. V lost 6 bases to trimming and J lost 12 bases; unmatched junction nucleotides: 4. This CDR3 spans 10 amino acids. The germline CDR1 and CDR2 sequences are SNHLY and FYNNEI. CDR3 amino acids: CASRDRDRYF. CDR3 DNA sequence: TGTGCCAGCAGGGACAGGGACCGGTACTTC. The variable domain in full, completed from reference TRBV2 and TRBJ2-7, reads EPEVTQTPSHQVTQMGQEVILRCVPISNHLYFYWYRQILGQKVEFLVSFYNNEISEKSEIFDDQFSVERPDGSNFTLKIRSTKLEDSAMYFCASRDRDRYFGPGTRLTVT.

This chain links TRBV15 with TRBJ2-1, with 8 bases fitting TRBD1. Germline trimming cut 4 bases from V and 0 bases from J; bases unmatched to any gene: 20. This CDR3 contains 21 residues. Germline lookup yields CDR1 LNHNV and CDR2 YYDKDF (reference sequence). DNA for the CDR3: TGTGCCACCAGCACCTCGGCAGGGGGCGTTAGGGGATTGAGCTCCTACAATGAGCAGTTCTTC. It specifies CATSTSAGGVRGLSSYNEQFF.

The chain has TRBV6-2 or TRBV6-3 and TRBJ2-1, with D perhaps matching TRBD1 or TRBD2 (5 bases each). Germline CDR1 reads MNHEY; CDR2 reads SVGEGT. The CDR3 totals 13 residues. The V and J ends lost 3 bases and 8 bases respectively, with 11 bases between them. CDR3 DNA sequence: TGTGCCAGCAGTTATACCGGGACCGATGAGCAGTTCTTC. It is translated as CASSYTGTDEQFF.

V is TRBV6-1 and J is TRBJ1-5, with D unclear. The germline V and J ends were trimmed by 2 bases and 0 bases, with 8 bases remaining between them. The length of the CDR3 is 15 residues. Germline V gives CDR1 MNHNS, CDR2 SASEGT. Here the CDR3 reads CASSEFNHSNQPQHF. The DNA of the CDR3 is TGTGCCAGCAGTGAATTCAACCATAGCAATCAGCCCCAGCATTTT.

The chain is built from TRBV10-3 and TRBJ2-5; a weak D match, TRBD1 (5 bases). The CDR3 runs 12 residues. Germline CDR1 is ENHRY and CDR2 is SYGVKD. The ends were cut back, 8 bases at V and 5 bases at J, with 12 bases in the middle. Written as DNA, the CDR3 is TGTGCCATCGCTCCAGGGTCGGAGACCCAGTACTTC. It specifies CAIAPGSETQYF.

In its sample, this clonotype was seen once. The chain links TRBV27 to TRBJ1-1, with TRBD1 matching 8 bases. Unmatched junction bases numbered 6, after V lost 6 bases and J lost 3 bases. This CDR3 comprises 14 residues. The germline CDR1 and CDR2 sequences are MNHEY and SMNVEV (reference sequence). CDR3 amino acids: CASSWTGSYTEAFF. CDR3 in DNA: TGTGCCAGCAGCTGGACAGGGTCATACACTGAAGCTTTCTTT.

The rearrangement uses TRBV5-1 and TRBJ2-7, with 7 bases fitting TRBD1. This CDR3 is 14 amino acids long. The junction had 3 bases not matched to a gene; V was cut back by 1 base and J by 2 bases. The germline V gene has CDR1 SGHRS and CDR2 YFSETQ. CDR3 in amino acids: CASSLTGTAYEQYF. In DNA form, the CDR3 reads TGCGCCAGCAGCTTGACCGGGACAGCCTACGAGCAGTACTTC.

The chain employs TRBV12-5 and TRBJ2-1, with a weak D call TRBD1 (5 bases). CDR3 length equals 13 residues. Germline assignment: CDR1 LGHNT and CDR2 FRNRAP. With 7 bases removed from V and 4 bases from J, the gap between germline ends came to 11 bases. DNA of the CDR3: TGTGCTAGTGTCCCGACAGTTTACAATGAGCAGTTCTTC. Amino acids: CASVPTVYNEQFF.

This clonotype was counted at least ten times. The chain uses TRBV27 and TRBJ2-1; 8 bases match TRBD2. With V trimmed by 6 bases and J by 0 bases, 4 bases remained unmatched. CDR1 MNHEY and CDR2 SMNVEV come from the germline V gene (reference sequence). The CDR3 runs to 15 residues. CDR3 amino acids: CASSRGGSSYNEQFF. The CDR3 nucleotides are TGTGCCAGCAGCCGGGGGGGATCCTCCTACAATGAGCAGTTCTTC.

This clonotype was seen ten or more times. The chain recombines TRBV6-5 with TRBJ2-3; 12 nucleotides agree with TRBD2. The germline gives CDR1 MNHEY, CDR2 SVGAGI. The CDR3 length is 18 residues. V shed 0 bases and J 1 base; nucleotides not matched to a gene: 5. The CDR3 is CASSYSWTSGDRTDTQYF. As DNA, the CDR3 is TGTGCCAGCAGTTACTCCTGGACTAGCGGGGACCGCACAGATACGCAGTATTTT.

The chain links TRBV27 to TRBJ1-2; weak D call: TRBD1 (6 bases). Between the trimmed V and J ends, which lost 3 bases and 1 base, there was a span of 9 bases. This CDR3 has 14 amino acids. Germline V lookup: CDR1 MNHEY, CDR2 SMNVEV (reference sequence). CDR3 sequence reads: CASSLTGNNYGYTF. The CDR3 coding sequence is TGTGCCAGCAGTTTGACAGGAAATAACTATGGCTACACCTTC.

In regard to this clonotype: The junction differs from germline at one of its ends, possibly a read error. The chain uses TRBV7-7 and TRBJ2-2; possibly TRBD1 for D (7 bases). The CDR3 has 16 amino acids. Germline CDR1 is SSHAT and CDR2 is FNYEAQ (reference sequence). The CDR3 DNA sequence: TGTGCTAGCAGCTTAAGCCGACAGGGAGGCACCGGGGAGCTGTTTTTT. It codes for CASSLSRQGGTGELFF. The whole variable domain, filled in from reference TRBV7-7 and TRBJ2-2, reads GAGVSQSPRYKVTKRGQDVTLRCDPISSHATLYWYQQALGQGPEFLTYFNYEAQPDKSGLPSDRFSAERPEGSISTLTIQRTEQRDSAMYRCASSLSRQGGTGELFFGEGSRLTVL.

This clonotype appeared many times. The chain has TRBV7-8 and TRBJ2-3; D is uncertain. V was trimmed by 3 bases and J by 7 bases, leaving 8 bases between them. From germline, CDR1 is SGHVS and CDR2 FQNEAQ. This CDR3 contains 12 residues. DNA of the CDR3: TGTGCCAGCAGCTTCGACGGATATACGCAGTATTTT. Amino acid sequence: CASSFDGYTQYF.

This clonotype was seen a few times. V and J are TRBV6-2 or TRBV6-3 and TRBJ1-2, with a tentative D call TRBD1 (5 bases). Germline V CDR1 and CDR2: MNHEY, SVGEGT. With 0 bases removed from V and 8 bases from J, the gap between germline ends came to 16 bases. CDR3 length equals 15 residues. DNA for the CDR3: TGTGCCAGCAGTTACTCGACCATGGGACCCGGAGGCTACACCTTC. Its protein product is CASSYSTMGPGGYTF.